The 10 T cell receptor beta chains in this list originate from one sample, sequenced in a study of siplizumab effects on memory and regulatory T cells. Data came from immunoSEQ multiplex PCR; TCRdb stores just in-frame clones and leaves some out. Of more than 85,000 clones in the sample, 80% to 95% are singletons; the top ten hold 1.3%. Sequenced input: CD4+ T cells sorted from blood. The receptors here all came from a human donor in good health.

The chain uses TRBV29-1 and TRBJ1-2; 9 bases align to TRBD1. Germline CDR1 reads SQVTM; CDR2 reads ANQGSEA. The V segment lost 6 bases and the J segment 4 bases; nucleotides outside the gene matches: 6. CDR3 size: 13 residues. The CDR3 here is CSVGTGLSYGYTF. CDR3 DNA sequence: TGCAGCGTGGGGACAGGGCTGAGCTATGGCTACACCTTC.

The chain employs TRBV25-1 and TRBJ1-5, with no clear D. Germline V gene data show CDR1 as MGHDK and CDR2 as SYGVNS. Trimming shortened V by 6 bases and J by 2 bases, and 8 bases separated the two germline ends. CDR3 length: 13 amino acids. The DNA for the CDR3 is TGTGCCAGCAGACCTCCCGGCAATCAGCCCCAGCATTTT. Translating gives CASRPPGNQPQHF.

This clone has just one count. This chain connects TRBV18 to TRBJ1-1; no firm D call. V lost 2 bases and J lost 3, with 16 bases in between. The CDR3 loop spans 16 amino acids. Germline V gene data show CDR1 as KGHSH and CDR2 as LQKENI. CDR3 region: CASSPALKGDDTEAFF. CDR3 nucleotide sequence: TGTGCCAGCTCACCAGCATTAAAGGGAGACGACACTGAAGCTTTCTTT.

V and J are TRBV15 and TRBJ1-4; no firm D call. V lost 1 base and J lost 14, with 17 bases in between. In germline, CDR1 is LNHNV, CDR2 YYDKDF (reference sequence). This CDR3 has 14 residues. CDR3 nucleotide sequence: TGTGCCACCAGCAGAGTAAAGTCCACCCCTCGTCTGTTTTTT. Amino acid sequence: CATSRVKSTPRLFF.

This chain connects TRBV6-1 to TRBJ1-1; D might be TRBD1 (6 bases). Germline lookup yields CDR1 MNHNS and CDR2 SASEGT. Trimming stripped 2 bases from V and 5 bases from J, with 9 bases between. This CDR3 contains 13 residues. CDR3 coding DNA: TGTGCCAGCAGTGAATGGGGGCCTACTGAAGCTTTCTTT. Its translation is CASSEWGPTEAFF.

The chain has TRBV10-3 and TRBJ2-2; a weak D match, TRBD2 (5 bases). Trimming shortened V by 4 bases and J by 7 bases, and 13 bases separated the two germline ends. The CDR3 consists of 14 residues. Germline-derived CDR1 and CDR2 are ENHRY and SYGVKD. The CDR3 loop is CAISGLEGSGELFF. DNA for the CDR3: TGTGCCATCAGTGGTCTGGAAGGGAGCGGGGAGCTGTTTTTT.

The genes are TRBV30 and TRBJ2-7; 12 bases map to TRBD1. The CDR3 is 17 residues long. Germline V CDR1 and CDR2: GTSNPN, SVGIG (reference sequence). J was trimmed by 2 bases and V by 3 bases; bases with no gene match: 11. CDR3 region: CAWSVGQGAVLPYEQYF. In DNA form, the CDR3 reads TGTGCCTGGAGCGTGGGACAGGGGGCCGTCCTCCCCTACGAGCAGTACTTC. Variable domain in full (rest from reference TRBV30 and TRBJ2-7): SQTIHQWPATLVQPVGSPLSLECTVEGTSNPNLYWYRQAAGRGLQLLFYSVGIGQISSEVPQNLSASRPQDRQFILSSKKLLLSDSGFYLCAWSVGQGAVLPYEQYFGPGTRLTVT.

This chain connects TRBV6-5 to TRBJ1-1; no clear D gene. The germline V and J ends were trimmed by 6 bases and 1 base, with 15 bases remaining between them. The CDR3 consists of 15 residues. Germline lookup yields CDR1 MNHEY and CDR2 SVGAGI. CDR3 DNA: TGTGCCAGCAGCATACTGGCAGTGGGGAACACTGAAGCTTTCTTT. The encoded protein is CASSILAVGNTEAFF.

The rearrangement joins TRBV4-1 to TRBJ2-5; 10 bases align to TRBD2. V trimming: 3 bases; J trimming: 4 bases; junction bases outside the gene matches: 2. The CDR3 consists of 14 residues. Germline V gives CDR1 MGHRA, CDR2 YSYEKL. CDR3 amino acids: CASSQSGRVETQYF. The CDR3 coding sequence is TGCGCCAGCAGCCAGAGCGGGAGGGTAGAGACCCAGTACTTC.

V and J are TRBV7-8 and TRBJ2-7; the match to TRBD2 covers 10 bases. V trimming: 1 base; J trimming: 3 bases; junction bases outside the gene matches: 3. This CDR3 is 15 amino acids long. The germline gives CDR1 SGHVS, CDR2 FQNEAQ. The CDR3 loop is CASSLDASGSYEQYF. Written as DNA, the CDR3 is TGTGCCAGCAGCTTAGACGCTAGCGGGAGCTACGAGCAGTACTTC.